This T cell receptor (beta chain) was identified during a study of beta chain features in type 1 diabetes. Sequenced material consisted of expressed TCRB transcripts (all of the isolated RNA was reverse transcribed). Assay: immunoSEQ multiplex PCR; the TCRdb copy retains only in-frame clones and omits some. The sample records more than 150,000 clones, 11% being singletons. This clone was seen more than once but under ten times. The sequenced sample was central memory CD4+ T cells from blood. The receptor's source is a man younger than 35 in good health.

The CDR3 is CSIQTGGRNQPQHF. CDR3 coding DNA: TGCAGCATCCAGACAGGGGGGAGAAATCAGCCCCAGCATTTT. The chain couples TRBV29-1 to TRBJ1-5; 9 bases are shared with TRBD1. Germline CDR1 SQVTM, CDR2 ANQGSEA. CDR3 length: 14 amino acids. The trim removed 8 bases at V and 4 bases at J, leaving 9 bases unmatched.